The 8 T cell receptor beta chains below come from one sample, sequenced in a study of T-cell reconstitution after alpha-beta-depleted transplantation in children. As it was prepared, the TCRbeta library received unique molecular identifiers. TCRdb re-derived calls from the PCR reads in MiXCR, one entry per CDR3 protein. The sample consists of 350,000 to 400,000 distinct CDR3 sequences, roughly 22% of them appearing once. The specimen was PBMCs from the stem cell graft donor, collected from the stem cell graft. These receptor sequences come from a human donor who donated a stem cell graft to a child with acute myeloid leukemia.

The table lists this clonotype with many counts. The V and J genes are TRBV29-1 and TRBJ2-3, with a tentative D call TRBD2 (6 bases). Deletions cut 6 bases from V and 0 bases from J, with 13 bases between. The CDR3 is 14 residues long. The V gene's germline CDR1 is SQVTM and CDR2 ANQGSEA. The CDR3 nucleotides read TGCAGCGTGCGGAGGGCGATTAGCACAGATACGCAGTATTTT. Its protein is CSVRRAISTDTQYF.

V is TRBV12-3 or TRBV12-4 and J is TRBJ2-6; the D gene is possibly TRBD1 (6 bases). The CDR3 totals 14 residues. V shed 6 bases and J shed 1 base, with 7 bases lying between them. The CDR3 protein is CASRQGSGANVLTF. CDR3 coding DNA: TGTGCCAGCAGGCAGGGGTCTGGGGCCAACGTCCTGACTTTC.

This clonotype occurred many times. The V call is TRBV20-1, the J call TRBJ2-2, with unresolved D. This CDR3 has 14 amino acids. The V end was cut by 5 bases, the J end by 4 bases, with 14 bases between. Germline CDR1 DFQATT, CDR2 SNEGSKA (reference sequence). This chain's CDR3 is CSAPSSLGTGELFF. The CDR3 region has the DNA TGCAGTGCTCCCAGCTCCCTGGGCACCGGGGAGCTGTTTTTT.

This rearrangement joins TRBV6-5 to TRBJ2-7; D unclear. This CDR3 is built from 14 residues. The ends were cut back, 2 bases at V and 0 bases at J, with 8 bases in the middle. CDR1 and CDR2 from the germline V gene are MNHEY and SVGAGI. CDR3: CASSYLQASYEQYF. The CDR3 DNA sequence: TGTGCCAGCAGTTACCTCCAGGCCTCCTACGAGCAGTACTTC.

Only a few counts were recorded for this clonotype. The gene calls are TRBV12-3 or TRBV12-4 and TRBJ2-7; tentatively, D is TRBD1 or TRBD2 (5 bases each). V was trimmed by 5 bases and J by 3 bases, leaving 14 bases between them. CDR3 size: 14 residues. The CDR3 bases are TGTGCCAGCAGTGAATGGGACCAATACTACGAGCAGTACTTC. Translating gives CASSEWDQYYEQYF.

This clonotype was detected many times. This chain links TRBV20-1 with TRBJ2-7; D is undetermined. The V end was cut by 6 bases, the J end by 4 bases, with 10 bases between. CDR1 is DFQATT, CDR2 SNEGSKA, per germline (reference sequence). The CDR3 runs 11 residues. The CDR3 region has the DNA TGCAGTGCAAGATGGGGTTACGAGCAGTACTTC. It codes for CSARWGYEQYF.

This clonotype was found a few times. The CDR3: CAWSPGTSGNNEQFF. The DNA of the CDR3 is TGTGCCTGGAGTCCTGGGACTAGCGGTAACAATGAGCAGTTCTTC. This chain joins TRBV30 and TRBJ2-1, with 11 nucleotides matching TRBD2. The CDR3 runs to 15 residues. V lost 2 bases to trimming and J lost 5 bases; unmatched junction nucleotides: 5. The germline V gene encodes CDR1 GTSNPN and CDR2 SVGIG (reference sequence).

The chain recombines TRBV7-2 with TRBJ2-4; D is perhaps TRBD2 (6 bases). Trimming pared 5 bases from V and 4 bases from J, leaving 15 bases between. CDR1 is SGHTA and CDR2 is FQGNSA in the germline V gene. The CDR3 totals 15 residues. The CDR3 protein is CASSPPGGAKNIQYF. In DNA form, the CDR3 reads TGTGCCAGCAGCCCTCCTGGCGGGGCGAAAAACATTCAGTACTTC.